This T cell receptor (beta chain) was sequenced in a study of T cell changes during pregnancy in multiple sclerosis. The assay was immunoSEQ multiplex PCR, and TCRdb's table has in-frame clones only and misses some. There are about 99,000 clones in the sample; about 93% occur only once, and 0.99% lies in the top ten. Between the trimmed V and J ends, which lost 3 bases and 5 bases, there was a span of 10 bases. The germline V gene encodes CDR1 MNHEY and CDR2 SMNVEV (reference sequence). This CDR3 contains 13 residues. The source of this sequence is a female donor with multiple sclerosis, enrolled in a pregnancy study. V and J are TRBV27 and TRBJ2-5; D remains unclear. The sequenced sample was peripheral blood, obtained after pregnancy. The chain's CDR3 is CASSLQIGETQYF. CDR3 DNA sequence: TGTGCCAGCAGTTTGCAGATCGGGGAGACCCAGTACTTC.